The 17 T cell receptor beta chains reported below all come from one sample, sequenced in a study of shared clonotypes between healthy human individuals. Naive CD8 cells, CD45RO-negative and positively selected for CCR7, excluded terminally differentiated effector memory CD45RA+ cells. The assay was immunoSEQ multiplex PCR, and TCRdb's table has in-frame clones only and misses some. This table holds around 1,900,000 clones, about 93% found once. Sequenced material: naive CD8+ T cells from PBMCs. These receptors originate from a man in his late teens or twenties in good health. Some clones in this sample may be carry-over from other donors' samples.

The chain couples TRBV7-3 to TRBJ1-1; D is unclear. The V and J ends lost 3 bases and 8 bases respectively, with 13 bases between them. Germline V gene data show CDR1 as SGHTA and CDR2 as FQGTGA. The CDR3 runs 13 residues. CDR3 DNA sequence: TGTGCCAGCAGCTTTGGTTTTCTGGAAGAAGCTTTCTTT. This translates into CASSFGFLEEAFF.

The rearrangement links TRBV6-4 to TRBJ2-5; 8 positions match TRBD1. V gave up 6 bases and J gave up 0 bases; unmatched junction bases: 6. From germline, CDR1 is MRHNA and CDR2 SNTAGT. This CDR3 comprises 15 residues. The CDR3 DNA reads TGTGCCAGCAGCGTACGGGACAGGTACCAAGAGACCCAGTACTTC. Translated: CASSVRDRYQETQYF.

This clone has a handful of counts. The chain has TRBV6-7 and TRBJ1-5; the D gene is possibly TRBD1 (6 bases). TRBV6-7 is filed as an ORF, its function uncertain. This CDR3 is built from 17 residues. Trimming took 0 bases from V and 2 from J, leaving 14 bases between them. Here the CDR3 DNA reads TGTGCCAGCAGTTACTCGAATGGTGGGGGCCGCAATCAGCCCCAGCATTTT. This translates into CASSYSNGGGRNQPQHF.

This chain joins TRBV5-4 and TRBJ2-5; the D gene is possibly TRBD2 (6 bases). Germline loops: CDR1 SGHNT, CDR2 YYREEE (reference sequence). This CDR3 has 15 amino acids. The V and J ends lost 4 bases and 4 bases respectively, with 17 bases between them. CDR3 in DNA: TGTGCCAGCAGCGCTCTGGGACTTCAACCAGAGACCCAGTACTTC. Its translation: CASSALGLQPETQYF.

Of note for this clone: It may be a read error: a sequence one base away is much more abundant. The sample contains more than one DNA sequence encoding this CDR3. The V and J genes are TRBV27 and TRBJ2-1; a possible D gene is TRBD1 (6 bases). Germline CDR1 is MNHEY and CDR2 is SMNVEV (reference sequence). CDR3 length: 12 amino acids. The V end lost 6 bases, the J end lost 6 bases, and 9 bases lay between the germline ends. The chain's CDR3 is CASSLGGNEQFF. The CDR3 region has the DNA TGTGCCAGCAGCCTAGGGGGCAATGAGCAGTTCTTC.

V usage is TRBV27 and J usage is TRBJ2-1; TRBD2 matches 8 bases. CDR3 length: 16 amino acids. Germline lookup yields CDR1 MNHEY and CDR2 SMNVEV (reference sequence). The J segment lost 4 bases and the V segment lost 5 bases, leaving 10 bases of the junction unmatched. The CDR3 loop reads CASSLGLAPTYNEQFF. The CDR3 DNA is TGTGCCAGCAGTCTCGGACTAGCCCCAACGTACAATGAGCAGTTCTTC.

Points on this clone: Other DNA sequences in this specimen translate into the identical CDR3. The chain links TRBV28 to TRBJ2-7, with D tentatively TRBD1 (6 bases). With 3 bases removed from V and 1 base from J, the gap between germline ends came to 10 bases. This CDR3 region has 14 residues. The germline CDR1 and CDR2 sequences are MDHEN and SYDVKM. The CDR3 nucleotides are TGTGCCAGCAGTTTTGACAGGCTTTCCTACGAGCAGTACTTC. It specifies CASSFDRLSYEQYF. Combining the CDR3 with reference TRBV28 and TRBJ2-7 gives the whole variable domain DVKVTQSSRYLVKRTGEKVFLECVQDMDHENMFWYRQDPGLGLRLIYFSYDVKMKEKGDIPEGYSVSREKKERFSLILESASTNQTSMYLCASSFDRLSYEQYFGPGTRLTVT.

CDR3 bases: TGTGCCAGCAGCCAAGAAGTTAGGGGCTGGATCTACGAGCAGTACTTC. Its protein product is CASSQEVRGWIYEQYF. V gene TRBV14 combines with J gene TRBJ2-7, with D possibly TRBD1 on 5 matching bases. CDR1 and CDR2 (germline): SGHDN, FVKESK. With 0 bases removed from V and 3 bases from J, the gap between germline ends came to 15 bases. This CDR3 has 16 residues.

This chain joins TRBV2 and TRBJ1-5; possibly TRBD1 for D (5 bases). This CDR3 has 14 amino acids. Germline assignment: CDR1 SNHLY and CDR2 FYNNEI. Trimming removed 5 bases at V and 4 bases at J, with 12 bases between. The CDR3 sequence: CASSTNGGNQPQHF. In nucleotides, the CDR3 is TGTGCCAGCAGTACAAACGGGGGGAATCAGCCCCAGCATTTT.

The chain joins TRBV7-8 to TRBJ2-2; 12 bases fit TRBD2. This CDR3 has 17 residues. J lost 0 bases, V lost 5 bases, and 4 bases had no gene match. CDR1 is SGHVS and CDR2 is FQNEAQ in the germline V gene. CDR3 protein: CASSPRTSGTNTGELFF. The CDR3 bases are TGTGCCAGCAGCCCGAGGACTAGCGGGACGAACACCGGGGAGCTGTTTTTT.

This chain connects TRBV18 to TRBJ2-1; no reliable D call. With 0 bases removed from V and 0 bases from J, the gap between germline ends came to 9 bases. The CDR3 has 16 residues. Germline CDR1 KGHSH, CDR2 LQKENI. The CDR3 loop is CASSPPAVSSYNEQFF. The CDR3 DNA is TGTGCCAGCTCACCACCCGCCGTCAGCTCCTACAATGAGCAGTTCTTC.

The chain recombines TRBV7-3 with TRBJ2-3; possibly TRBD1 or TRBD2 for D (5 bases each). The ends were cut back, 5 bases at V and 5 bases at J, with 17 bases in the middle. CDR1 and CDR2 from the germline V gene are SGHTA and FQGTGA. The CDR3 is 15 residues long. CDR3 loop: CASSQGTTAGDTQYF. CDR3 nucleotide sequence: TGTGCCAGCAGCCAAGGGACCACCGCCGGAGATACGCAGTATTTT.

The rearrangement links TRBV27 to TRBJ1-1; 8 positions match TRBD1. J gave up 0 bases and V 6 bases, and 9 bases lay outside the gene matches. CDR1 is MNHEY and CDR2 is SMNVEV in the germline V gene (reference sequence). CDR3 length: 16 residues. The CDR3 here is CASSPGRGLVNTEAFF. CDR3 bases: TGTGCCAGCAGCCCCGGCAGGGGGCTGGTGAACACTGAAGCTTTCTTT.

CDR3 DNA: TGCGCCAGCGCCGGGACAGGGGGCATCAAGGGAGGCGCTTTCTTT. As protein: CASAGTGGIKGGAFF. The chain is built from TRBV4-1 and TRBJ1-1; 12 bases agree with TRBD1. The CDR3 is 15 residues long. Germline CDR1 is MGHRA and CDR2 is YSYEKL. V lost 8 bases to trimming and J lost 11 bases; unmatched junction nucleotides: 15.

This chain connects TRBV5-1 to TRBJ2-5, with TRBD1 identical over 10 bases. This CDR3 has 14 amino acids. The ends lost 5 bases at V and 5 bases at J; junction bases unmatched: 6. Germline loops: CDR1 SGHRS, CDR2 YFSETQ. The CDR3 sequence: CASRTGDRGETQYF. The CDR3 nucleotides are TGCGCCAGCAGAACCGGGGACAGGGGTGAGACCCAGTACTTC.

The CDR3 loop reads CASSYSRGTGYTF. The CDR3 DNA follows: TGTGCCAGCAGTTACTCACGGGGGACAGGCTACACCTTC. The chain is built from TRBV6-5 and TRBJ1-2; possible D gene TRBD1, 6 bases. V was pared by 0 bases and J by 8 bases, with 10 bases between. Germline-derived CDR1 and CDR2 are MNHEY and SVGAGI. This CDR3 has 13 residues.

The table lists this clone with a few counts. This chain joins TRBV30 and TRBJ1-1; D gene unclear. The V and J ends lost 4 bases and 7 bases respectively, with 7 bases between them. Germline V gene sequence: CDR1 GTSNPN, CDR2 SVGIG (reference sequence). The CDR3 sequence is 10 residues long. The CDR3 DNA is TGTGCCTGGACTAGATTTGAAGCTTTCTTT. This encodes CAWTRFEAFF.